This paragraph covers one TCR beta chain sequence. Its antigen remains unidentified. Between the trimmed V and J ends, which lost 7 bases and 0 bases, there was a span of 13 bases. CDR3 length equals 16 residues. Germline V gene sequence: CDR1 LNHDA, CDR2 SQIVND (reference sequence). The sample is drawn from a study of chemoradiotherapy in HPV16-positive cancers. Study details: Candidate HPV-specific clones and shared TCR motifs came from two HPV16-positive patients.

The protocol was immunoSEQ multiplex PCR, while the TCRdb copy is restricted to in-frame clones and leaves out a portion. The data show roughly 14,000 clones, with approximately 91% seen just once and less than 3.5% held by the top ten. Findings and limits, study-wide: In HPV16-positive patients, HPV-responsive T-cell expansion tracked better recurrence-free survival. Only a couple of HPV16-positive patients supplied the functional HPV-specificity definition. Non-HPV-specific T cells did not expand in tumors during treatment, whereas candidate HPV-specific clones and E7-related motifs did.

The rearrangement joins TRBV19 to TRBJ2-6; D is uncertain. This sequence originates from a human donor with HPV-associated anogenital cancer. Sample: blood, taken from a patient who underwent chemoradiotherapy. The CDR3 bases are TGTGCCAGTACATTAGGACGGACCTCTGGGGCCAACGTCCTGACTTTC. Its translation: CASTLGRTSGANVLTF.